What follows is one T cell receptor beta chain and its context. Authors' methods: Using reference gene primer amplification, nucleated cell counts were estimated. Some clones are missing from TCRdb's copy, which holds only in-frame ones; the method was immunoSEQ multiplex PCR. Clone size and the V and J calls come from that table; the DNA yielded D and trimming. The sample shows 120,000 or so clones, 75% to 80% of them seen only once. This entry belongs to a study of blood T cell repertoires in COVID-19. About the research overall: Collection of acute and convalescent COVID-19 samples took place in the United States, Italy and Spain. T cells, B-cell-depleted T cells, or PBMCs provided the cDNA or gDNA that served as material.

Trimming took 3 bases from V and 5 from J; bases not matched to a gene: 18. This CDR3 is 19 amino acids long. Germline V CDR1 and CDR2: SGHAT, FQNNGV. Sequencing input: peripheral blood. The chain combines TRBV11-2 with TRBJ2-3, with 9 bases fitting TRBD2. This TCR derives from an elderly woman with active or convalescent COVID-19. CDR3 nucleotides: TGTGCCAGCAGCTTCCGGGGTAGGACTAGCGCCCCGTGGGGAGATACGCAGTATTTT. It yields the protein CASSFRGRTSAPWGDTQYF.